This record looks at one T cell receptor beta chain sequence and its context. Its antigen is still unknown. This entry comes from a study of cytomegalovirus exposure and HLA in healthy donors. Broader study findings: Later examination showed HLA-associated TCR beta chains had greater clonal expansion than equally common others. Donors were assumed by presence/absence analyses to have roughly uniform sequencing depth. TRBV6-2, TRBV6-3 and some other V segments were unresolvable in 87-base-pair reads. Productive rates of about 87% or about 30% were seen for most TCR beta V segments in an earlier analysis.

Researchers ran the PCR with 60 Vbeta and 13 Jbeta primers. The protocol was immunoSEQ multiplex PCR, while the TCRdb copy is restricted to in-frame clones and leaves out a portion. Of 120,000 to 150,000 clones detected, roughly 82% appear once; the ten largest clones hold more than 2.5%. CDR1 is MNHEY and CDR2 is SMNVEV in the germline V gene (reference sequence). V lost 0 bases, J lost 5 bases, and 5 bases stayed unmatched. This CDR3 has 15 residues. The specimen was PBMCs. This rearrangement joins TRBV27 to TRBJ2-7; TRBD2 aligns across 9 bases. The receptor was derived from a man younger than 30 in good health and CMV-seropositive. The CDR3 spells CASSLSGIAGDEQYF. CDR3 sequence (DNA): TGTGCCAGCAGTTTATCGGGGATAGCGGGGGACGAGCAGTACTTC.